This entry lists 7 T cell receptor beta chains sequenced from one sample in a study of identical twins. TCRdb redid the calling of the 5' RACE reads with MiXCR, one entry per CDR3 protein. The sample has 1.5 million to 2 million distinct CDR3 sequences; under 35% are singletons. Sequencing was performed on cord blood. The receptors were gathered from a newborn girl in good health.

The chain recombines TRBV4-1 with TRBJ2-1; 12 bases fit TRBD2. The CDR3 covers 15 residues. Germline-derived CDR1 and CDR2 are MGHRA and YSYEKL. V lost 3 bases, J lost 7 bases, and 4 bases stayed unmatched. The CDR3 coding sequence is TGCGCCAGCAGCCAGGGACTAGCGGGTTTTAATGAGCAGTTCTTC. It encodes CASSQGLAGFNEQFF.

This clonotype came up a few times. This sequence joins TRBV27 and TRBJ2-3, with TRBD1 as a possible D gene (5 bases). The germline V gene has CDR1 MNHEY and CDR2 SMNVEV (reference sequence). The germline V and J ends were trimmed by 1 base and 1 base, with 9 bases remaining between them. This CDR3 comprises 15 residues. The chain's CDR3 is CASSLYVRGTDTQYF. CDR3 bases: TGTGCCAGCAGTTTATATGTCAGGGGCACAGATACGCAGTATTTT.

This chain links TRBV20-1 with TRBJ2-1, with D tentatively TRBD2 (7 bases). Germline CDR1 and CDR2: DFQATT and SNEGSKA (reference sequence). The V end lost 0 bases, the J end lost 1 base, and 19 bases lay between the germline ends. The CDR3 runs to 18 residues. The CDR3 spells CSARDLTGAGESYNEQFF. CDR3 nucleotides: TGCAGTGCTAGAGATTTAACGGGGGCGGGAGAATCCTACAATGAGCAGTTCTTC.

This clonotype was recorded a few times. The genes are TRBV10-3 and TRBJ2-2; 7 nucleotides agree with TRBD1. The J segment lost 5 bases and the V segment lost 6 bases, leaving 9 bases of the junction unmatched. Per germline, CDR1 ENHRY and CDR2 SYGVKD. The CDR3 spans 15 residues. The CDR3 spells CAISEPGGITGELFF. The CDR3 DNA follows: TGTGCCATCAGCGAACCAGGGGGTATAACCGGGGAGCTGTTTTTT.

Concerning this clonotype itself: A much larger clonotype is one base distant, so this may be a read error. This sequence joins TRBV20-1 and TRBJ2-1; TRBD2 aligns across 8 bases. The V gene end was trimmed by 2 bases and the J gene end by 10 bases; junction bases not matched to a gene: 10. The CDR3 is 14 amino acids. Germline CDR1 is DFQATT and CDR2 is SNEGSKA (reference sequence). CDR3 in amino acids: CSARLETSVYEQFF. CDR3 in DNA: TGCAGTGCTAGACTAGAGACTAGCGTCTACGAGCAGTTCTTC.

The CDR3 DNA follows: TGCAGTGCCCAAGGCCTCTCCGGGGGCAATGAGCAGTTCTTC. Its translation is CSAQGLSGGNEQFF. The chain couples TRBV20-1 to TRBJ2-1; possible D gene TRBD2, 6 bases. The ends were cut back, 6 bases at V and 6 bases at J, with 18 bases in the middle. The CDR3 is made up of 14 amino acids. CDR1 is DFQATT and CDR2 is SNEGSKA in the germline V gene (reference sequence).

The chain joins TRBV28 to TRBJ1-4; 7 bases are shared with TRBD1. The CDR3 contains 15 residues. Germline V gene lookup returns CDR1 MDHEN and CDR2 SYDVKM. V dropped 3 bases and J dropped 6; count of bases not matched to a gene: 7. The CDR3 DNA reads as TGTGCCAGCAGTTTGCGTGTAGGGGGCGATGAAAAACTGTTTTTT. Its protein product is CASSLRVGGDEKLFF.